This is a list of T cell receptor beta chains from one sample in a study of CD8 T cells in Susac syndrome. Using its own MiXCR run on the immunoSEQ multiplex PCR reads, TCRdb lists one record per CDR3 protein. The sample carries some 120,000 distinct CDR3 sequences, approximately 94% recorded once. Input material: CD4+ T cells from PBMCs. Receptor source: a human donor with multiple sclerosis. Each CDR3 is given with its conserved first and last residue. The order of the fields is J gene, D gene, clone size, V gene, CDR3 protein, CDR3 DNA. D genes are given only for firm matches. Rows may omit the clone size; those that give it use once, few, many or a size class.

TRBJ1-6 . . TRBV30 CAWSVGSAAPLHF TGTGCCTGGAGTGTCGGCTCCGCGGCACCCCTCCACTTT
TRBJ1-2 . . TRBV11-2 CASSFAHNYGYTF TGTGCCAGCAGCTTCGCTCATAACTATGGCTACACCTTC
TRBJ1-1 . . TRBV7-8 CASSLPGQWSTEAFF TGTGCCAGCAGCTTGCCCGGGCAGTGGAGCACTGAAGCTTTCTTT
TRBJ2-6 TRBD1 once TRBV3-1 CASRVDRDKSGANVLTF TGTGCCAGCAGGGTTGACAGGGACAAATCTGGGGCCAACGTCCTGACTTTC
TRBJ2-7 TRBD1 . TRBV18 CASSPGTVPAYEQYF TGTGCCAGCTCACCAGGGACAGTACCAGCCTACGAGCAGTACTTC
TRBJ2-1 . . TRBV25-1 CASSGPLLSYNEQFF TGTGCCAGCAGTGGCCCCCTCCTCTCCTACAATGAGCAGTTCTTC
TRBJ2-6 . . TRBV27 CASSFVHSGANVLTF TGTGCCAGCAGTTTTGTCCACTCTGGGGCCAACGTCCTGACTTTC
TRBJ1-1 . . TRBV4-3 CASQREARGMNTEAFF TGCGCCAGTCAGAGGGAGGCTCGTGGGATGAACACTGAAGCTTTCTTT
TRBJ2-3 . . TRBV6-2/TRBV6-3 CASSYPSGPGTDTQYF TGTGCCAGCAGTTACCCCTCCGGGCCCGGCACAGATACGCAGTATTTT
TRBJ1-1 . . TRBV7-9 CASIRTGVPNTEAFF TGTGCCAGCATCCGAACGGGGGTTCCGAACACTGAAGCTTTCTTT
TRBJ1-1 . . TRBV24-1 CATRNRLNTEAFF TGTGCCACCAGAAACAGGTTGAACACTGAAGCTTTCTTT
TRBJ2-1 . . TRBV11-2 CASSFGFSYNEQFF TGTGCCAGCAGCTTCGGCTTCTCCTACAATGAGCAGTTCTTC
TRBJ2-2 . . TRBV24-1 CATSALTNTGELFF TGTGCCACCAGTGCCCTCACGAACACCGGGGAGCTGTTTTTT
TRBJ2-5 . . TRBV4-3 CASSQDIGVETQYF TGCGCCAGCAGCCAAGATATTGGGGTAGAGACCCAGTACTTC
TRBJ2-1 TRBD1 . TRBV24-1 CATRSPFDRDRGEFSYNEQFF TGTGCCACCAGATCACCTTTCGACCGGGACAGGGGGGAATTCTCCTACAATGAGCAGTTCTTC
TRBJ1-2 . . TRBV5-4 CASSPHGGGYGYTF TGTGCCAGCAGCCCTCACGGGGGGGGCTATGGCTACACCTTC
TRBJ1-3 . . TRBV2 CASNPIDRPSGNTIYF TGTGCCAGCAACCCAATCGACCGACCCTCTGGAAACACCATATATTTT
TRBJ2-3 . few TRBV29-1 CSVGGGHTDTQYF TGCAGCGTTGGTGGAGGGCACACAGATACGCAGTATTTT
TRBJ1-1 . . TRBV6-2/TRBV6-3 CASSYSSNVRANTEAFF TGTGCCAGCAGTTACTCTTCAAACGTTAGGGCGAACACTGAAGCTTTCTTT
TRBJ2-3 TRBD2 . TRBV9 CASSVHSGRATDTQYF TGTGCCAGCAGCGTTCATAGCGGGAGGGCAACAGATACGCAGTATTTT
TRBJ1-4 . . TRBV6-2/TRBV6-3 CASSYSGIRNEKLFF TGTGCCAGCAGTTACTCGGGAATTCGTAATGAAAAACTGTTTTTT
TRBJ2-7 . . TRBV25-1 CASKGTTGEQYF TGTGCCAGCAAGGGTACCACGGGTGAGCAGTACTTC
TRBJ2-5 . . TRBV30 CAWSVTKETQYF TGTGCCTGGAGTGTAACGAAAGAGACCCAGTACTTC
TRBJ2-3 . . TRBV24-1 CATSDVTDTQYF TGTGCCACCAGTGATGTCACAGATACGCAGTATTTT
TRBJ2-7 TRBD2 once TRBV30 CAWSTTSGAYEQYF TGTGCCTGGAGTACCACTAGCGGTGCCTACGAGCAGTACTTC
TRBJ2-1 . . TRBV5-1 CASRWEVNNNEQFF TGCGCCAGCCGCTGGGAAGTCAATAACAATGAGCAGTTCTTC
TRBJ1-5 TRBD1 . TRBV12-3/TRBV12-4 CASSLALTGDSNQPQHF TGTGCCAGCAGTTTAGCGCTAACAGGGGATAGCAATCAGCCCCAGCATTTT
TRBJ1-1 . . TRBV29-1 CSVGGVMNTEAFF TGCAGTGTTGGAGGAGTTATGAACACTGAAGCTTTCTTT
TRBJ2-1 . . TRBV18 CASSPPILPLNEQFF TGTGCCAGCTCACCACCGATTTTGCCACTCAATGAGCAGTTCTTC
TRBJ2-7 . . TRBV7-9 CASSPTVRVSHEQYF TGTGCCAGCAGTCCAACGGTCAGGGTATCCCACGAGCAGTACTTC
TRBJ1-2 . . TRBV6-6 CASSTGPLNYGYTF TGTGCCAGCAGTACCGGGCCACTTAACTATGGCTACACCTTC
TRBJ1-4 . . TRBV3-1 CASSQDTAVGEKLFF TGTGCCAGCAGCCAAGATACGGCCGTTGGGGAAAAACTGTTTTTT
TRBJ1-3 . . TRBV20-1 CSAASWNSGNTIYF TGCAGTGCCGCAAGTTGGAACTCTGGAAACACCATATATTTT
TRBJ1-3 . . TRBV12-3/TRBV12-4 CASSLRQGGNTIYF TGTGCCAGCAGTTTAAGGCAGGGAGGAAACACCATATATTTT
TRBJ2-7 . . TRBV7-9 CASSPMADGTYEQYF TGTGCCAGCAGCCCCATGGCAGATGGAACCTACGAGCAGTACTTC
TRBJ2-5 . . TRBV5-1 CASSLGPLLGETQYF TGCGCCAGCAGCTTGGGCCCCTTGTTGGGAGAGACCCAGTACTTC
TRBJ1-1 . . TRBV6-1 CASSEYEGGWTEAFF TGTGCCAGCAGTGAATACGAGGGAGGGTGGACTGAAGCTTTCTTT
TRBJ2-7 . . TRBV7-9 CASSLDIWVVRGEQYF TGTGCCAGCAGCTTAGATATATGGGTCGTTCGGGGCGAGCAGTACTTC
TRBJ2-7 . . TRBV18 CASSPRSRGFSYEQYF TGTGCCAGCTCACCACGTTCCAGGGGATTCTCCTACGAGCAGTACTTC
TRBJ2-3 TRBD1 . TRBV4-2 CASSQDWGQGVTDTQYF TGTGCCAGCAGCCAAGATTGGGGACAGGGGGTCACAGATACGCAGTATTTT
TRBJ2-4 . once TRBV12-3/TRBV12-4 CASSLTEKNIQYF TGTGCCAGCAGTTTGACAGAAAAAAACATTCAGTACTTC
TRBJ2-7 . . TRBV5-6 CASSGDGGTYEQYF TGTGCCAGCAGCGGGGACGGAGGAACCTACGAGCAGTACTTC
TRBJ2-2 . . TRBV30 CAWSVTQHLNTGELFF TGTGCCTGGAGTGTCACACAACACCTGAACACCGGGGAGCTGTTTTTT
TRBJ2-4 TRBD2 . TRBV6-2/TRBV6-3 CASGPGGGKNIQYF TGTGCCAGCGGGCCGGGGGGAGGTAAAAACATTCAGTACTTC
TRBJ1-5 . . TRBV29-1 CSVEVNSNQPQHF TGCAGCGTTGAGGTTAATAGCAATCAGCCCCAGCATTTT
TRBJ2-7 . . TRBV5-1 CASSHRDAHEQYF TGCGCCAGCAGCCACAGGGATGCCCACGAGCAGTACTTC
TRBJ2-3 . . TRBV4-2 CASSLLAVSTDTQYF TGTGCCAGCAGCCTCCTAGCAGTTAGCACAGATACGCAGTATTTT
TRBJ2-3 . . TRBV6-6 CASTRPDTDTQYF TGTGCCAGCACCCGGCCAGACACAGATACGCAGTATTTT